This TCR beta chain was obtained from a study of cytomegalovirus exposure and HLA in healthy donors. With 60 Vbeta and 13 Jbeta primers, the PCR was carried out. The protocol was immunoSEQ multiplex PCR, while the TCRdb copy is restricted to in-frame clones and leaves out a portion. The sample carries around 200,000 clones, around 81% recorded once. Concerning this clone: The antigen is not known.

The trim removed 1 base at V and 3 bases at J, leaving 4 bases unmatched. CDR3 length: 17 amino acids. Per germline, CDR1 SGHTS and CDR2 YDEGEE. General observations from the study: It was only CMV serostatus that was available as immune exposure information.

Material for sequencing was PBMCs. This sequence joins TRBV5-8 and TRBJ2-2; 12 bases map to TRBD1. This receptor was obtained from a man younger than 45 in good health and CMV-seronegative. The CDR3 sequence is CASSLPGTGGDTGELFF. CDR3 bases: TGTGCCAGCAGCTTGCCCGGGACAGGGGGCGACACCGGGGAGCTGTTTTTT. The full variable domain, completed using reference TRBV5-8 and TRBJ2-2, is EAGVTQSPTHLIKTRGQQATLRCSPISGHTSVYWYQQALGLGLQFLLWYDEGEERNRGNFPPRFSGRQFPNYSSELNVNALELEDSALYLCASSLPGTGGDTGELFFGEGSRLTVL.